This passage covers 17 T cell receptor beta chains from one sample sequenced in a study of Ad26.COV2.S vaccination and SARS-CoV-2 variants. Regarding treatment: about 20 received Ad26.COV2.S at low or high dose, single or two shots; several received placebo; per-sample allocation not given. Each sample was drawn 63 days after the first injection (of vaccine or placebo). Clones were sequenced by immunoSEQ multiplex PCR, and TCRdb holds only the in-frame ones, with some missing. The profile covers roughly 320,000 clones, with over 80% appearing a single time and 2% to 2.5% taken by the ten largest. This sample comprised peripheral blood, obtained in a trial of Ad26.COV2.S vaccine versus placebo. The receptors come from a person aged 18-60 years who received the Ad26.COV2.S COVID-19 vaccine or a placebo.

V is TRBV6-5 and J is TRBJ2-3; TRBD2 aligns across 11 bases. The trim removed 7 bases at V and 4 bases at J, leaving 4 bases unmatched. CDR3 length: 14 residues. Looked up from germline, CDR1 is MNHEY and CDR2 is SVGAGI. Written as DNA, the CDR3 is TGTGCCAGCATGACGACTAGCGGGGCAGATACGCAGTATTTT. Its protein is CASMTTSGADTQYF.

CDR3 sequence (DNA): TGTGCCAGCAGTTCCAGACCGGGGGGCGCGCATTACGAGCAGTACTTC. Its protein product is CASSSRPGGAHYEQYF. The chain uses TRBV6-2 or TRBV6-3 and TRBJ2-7, with D possibly being TRBD2 (7 bases). Trimming stripped 4 bases from V and 4 bases from J, with 20 bases between. The germline gives CDR1 MNHEY, CDR2 SVGEGT. The CDR3 loop spans 16 amino acids.

The gene calls are TRBV5-1 and TRBJ2-1; D perhaps matches TRBD2 (5 bases). Germline CDR1 and CDR2: SGHRS and YFSETQ. The V and J ends lost 3 bases and 2 bases respectively, with 12 bases between them. The CDR3 has 15 amino acids. CDR3 in DNA: TGCGCCAGCAGCTCCGCGTCGGGGACCTACAATGAGCAGTTCTTC. Translated: CASSSASGTYNEQFF.

V usage is TRBV25-1 and J usage is TRBJ2-7; 8 bases fit TRBD1. The CDR3 consists of 13 residues. V lost 4 bases, J lost 4 bases, and 3 bases stayed unmatched. Germline CDR1 MGHDK, CDR2 SYGVNS. In DNA, the CDR3 is TGTGCCAGCAGTGCGACAGGGGAGTACGAGCAGTACTTC. Residues: CASSATGEYEQYF.

Written as DNA, the CDR3 is TGTGCCAGCAGTTTATCGACAGGAAGGGGGGAAAAACTGTTTTTT. Its protein product is CASSLSTGRGEKLFF. V is TRBV27 and J is TRBJ1-4; a weak D match, TRBD1 (6 bases). The length of the CDR3 is 15 residues. Germline CDR1 MNHEY, CDR2 SMNVEV (reference sequence). The ends were cut back, 0 bases at V and 8 bases at J, with 13 bases in the middle.

The genes are TRBV4-2 and TRBJ1-1; a possible D gene is TRBD1 (6 bases). The CDR3 extends over 16 amino acids. The V gene's germline CDR1 is LGHNA and CDR2 YNFKEQ. V was pared by 1 base and J by 4 bases, with 16 bases between. The CDR3 sequence is CASSQVPGLRGTEAFF. In DNA form, the CDR3 reads TGTGCCAGCAGCCAAGTCCCAGGGCTCAGGGGCACTGAAGCTTTCTTT.

The genes are TRBV9 and TRBJ1-2; D ambiguous. The germline V gene has CDR1 SGDLS and CDR2 YYNGEE. V was clipped by 0 bases and J by 7 bases, with 10 bases between them. This CDR3 is built from 13 residues. In DNA form, the CDR3 reads TGTGCCAGCAGCGTAGTTCAGACTGTTGGCTACACCTTC. This sequence encodes CASSVVQTVGYTF.

The J gene is TRBJ2-1, the V gene TRBV5-1; a weak D match, TRBD2 (7 bases). The CDR3 has 15 amino acids. Germline V gene lookup returns CDR1 SGHRS and CDR2 YFSETQ. V gave up 8 bases and J gave up 5 bases, with 20 bases separating them. The DNA of the CDR3 is TGCGCCAGTCAACCTACCCGGGGGGCCGACAATGAGCAGTTCTTC. Protein: CASQPTRGADNEQFF.

The chain uses TRBV7-9 and TRBJ1-2; 7 nucleotides agree with TRBD1. Germline V lookup: CDR1 SEHNR, CDR2 FQNEAQ (reference sequence). Trimming cost V 0 bases and J 4 bases; bases outside gene matches: 5. The CDR3 spans 15 residues. In DNA, the CDR3 is TGTGCCAGCAGCTTAGCGGAGGGGACAGCCTATGGCTACACCTTC. Its protein is CASSLAEGTAYGYTF.

The V and J genes are TRBV5-6 and TRBJ1-4, with D unclear. The germline CDR1 and CDR2 sequences are SGHDT and YYEEEE. The CDR3 consists of 17 residues. The V and J ends lost 1 base and 1 base respectively, with 14 bases between them. CDR3 DNA: TGTGCCAGCAGCTTGCTCATCTCCTTCGGAACTAATGAAAAACTGTTTTTT. This sequence encodes CASSLLISFGTNEKLFF.

The chain has TRBV28 and TRBJ1-2; 7 bases fit TRBD1. CDR3 size: 14 residues. Trimming removed 4 bases from V and 4 bases from J; junction bases left unmatched: 6. The germline V gene encodes CDR1 MDHEN and CDR2 SYDVKM. The CDR3 nucleotides are TGTGCCAGCAGTTCCTCAGGGGGGAGCTATGGCTACACCTTC. It codes for CASSSSGGSYGYTF.

This chain uses TRBV30 with TRBJ2-7; D gene uncertain. The germline V and J ends were trimmed by 1 base and 6 bases, with 10 bases remaining between them. The CDR3 has 12 amino acids. Germline loops: CDR1 GTSNPN, CDR2 SVGIG (reference sequence). The CDR3: CAWSEPGAEQYF. As DNA, the CDR3 is TGTGCCTGGAGTGAGCCAGGAGCCGAGCAGTACTTC.

This clone was seen only a few times. CDR3: CASSATGGNGISEKLFF. The CDR3 DNA reads TGTGCCAGCAGCGCCACAGGGGGGAACGGCATAAGTGAAAAACTGTTTTTT. V usage is TRBV9 and J usage is TRBJ1-4; 8 positions agree with TRBD1. Germline-derived CDR1 and CDR2 are SGDLS and YYNGEE. The CDR3 runs to 17 residues. After removal of 3 bases from V and 7 bases from J, the junction contained 14 bases not matched to a gene.

In nucleotides, the CDR3 is TGTGCCAGCAGCGCAGCCCCAGCGGGCATTCAGTACTTC. Its translation is CASSAAPAGIQYF. The chain links TRBV9 to TRBJ2-4, with D possibly being TRBD2 (6 bases). The CDR3 is 13 residues long. Germline CDR1 reads SGDLS; CDR2 reads YYNGEE. V was cut by 3 bases and J by 9 bases, with 13 bases left in between. Supplemented by reference TRBV9 and TRBJ2-4, the full variable domain reads DSGVTQTPKHLITATGQRVTLRCSPRSGDLSVYWYQQSLDQGLQFLIQYYNGEERAKGNILERFSAQQFPDLHSELNLSSLELGDSALYFCASSAAPAGIQYFGAGTRLSVL.

This sequence joins TRBV21-1 and TRBJ1-1. TRBV21-1 counts as a pseudogene. The CDR3 is 14 amino acids. CDR3 in amino acids: CASSRPMEGPEAFF. The CDR3 region has the DNA TGTGCCAGCAGCAGACCAATGGAGGGACCCGAAGCTTTCTTT.

The chain combines TRBV9 with TRBJ2-3; D may be TRBD2 (6 bases). The germline V and J ends were trimmed by 2 bases and 4 bases, with 14 bases remaining between them. Germline CDR1 reads SGDLS; CDR2 reads YYNGEE. The CDR3 has 15 residues. The CDR3 sequence is CASSVGRFGADTQYF. The CDR3 region has the DNA TGTGCCAGCAGCGTTGGGAGGTTTGGGGCAGATACGCAGTATTTT. The full variable domain, with the rest looked up from reference TRBV9 and TRBJ2-3, is DSGVTQTPKHLITATGQRVTLRCSPRSGDLSVYWYQQSLDQGLQFLIQYYNGEERAKGNILERFSAQQFPDLHSELNLSSLELGDSALYFCASSVGRFGADTQYFGPGTRLTVL.

As DNA, the CDR3 is TGTGCCAGCATTCCTCCAGGCAGGGAATATGGCTACACCTTC. It codes for CASIPPGREYGYTF. The V and J genes are TRBV28 and TRBJ1-2, with D perhaps TRBD1 (5 bases). CDR1 and CDR2 from the germline V gene are MDHEN and SYDVKM. The CDR3 length is 14 residues. The V and J ends lost 7 bases and 5 bases respectively, with 17 bases between them.